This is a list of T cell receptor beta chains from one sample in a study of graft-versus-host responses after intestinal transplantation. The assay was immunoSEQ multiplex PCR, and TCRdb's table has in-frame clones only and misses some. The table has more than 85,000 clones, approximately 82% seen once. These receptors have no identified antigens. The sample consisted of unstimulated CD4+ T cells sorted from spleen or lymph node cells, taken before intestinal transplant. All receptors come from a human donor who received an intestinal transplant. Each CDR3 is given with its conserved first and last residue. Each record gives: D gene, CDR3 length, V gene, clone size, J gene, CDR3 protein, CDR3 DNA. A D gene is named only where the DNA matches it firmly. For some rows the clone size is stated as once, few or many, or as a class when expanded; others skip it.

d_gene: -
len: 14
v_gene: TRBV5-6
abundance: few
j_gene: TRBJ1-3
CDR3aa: CASSLGQSGNTIYF
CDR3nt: TGTGCCAGCAGCTTAGGACAGTCTGGAAACACCATATATTTT

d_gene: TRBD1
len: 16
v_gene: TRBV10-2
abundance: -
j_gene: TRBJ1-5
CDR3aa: CASSEVRDSNSRAQHF
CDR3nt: TGCGCCAGCAGTGAGGTCCGGGACAGCAACTCTCGGGCCCAGCATTTT

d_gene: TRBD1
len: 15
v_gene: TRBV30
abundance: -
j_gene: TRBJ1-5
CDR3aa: CAWSVRGGSNQPQHF
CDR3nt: TGTGCCTGGAGTGTACGAGGGGGCAGCAATCAGCCCCAGCATTTT

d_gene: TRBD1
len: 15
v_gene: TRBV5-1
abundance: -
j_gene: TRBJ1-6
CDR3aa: CASSLLQGPGSPLHF
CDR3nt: TGCGCCAGCAGCTTGTTACAGGGGCCGGGTTCACCCCTCCACTTT

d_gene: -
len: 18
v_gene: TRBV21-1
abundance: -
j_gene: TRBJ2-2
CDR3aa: CASSKGQRETDVTGELFF
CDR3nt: TGTGCCAGCAGCAAGGGTCAGAGGGAGACGGACGTCACCGGGGAGCTGTTTTTT

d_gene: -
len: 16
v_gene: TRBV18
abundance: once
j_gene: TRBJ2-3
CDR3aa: CASSPSASSSTDTQYF
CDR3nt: TGTGCCAGCTCACCATCCGCTAGCTCGAGCACAGATACGCAGTATTTT

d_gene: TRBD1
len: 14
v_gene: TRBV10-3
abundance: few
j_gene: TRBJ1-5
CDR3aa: CAISVQGAGQPQHF
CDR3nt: TGTGCCATCAGTGTACAGGGGGCGGGTCAGCCCCAGCATTTT

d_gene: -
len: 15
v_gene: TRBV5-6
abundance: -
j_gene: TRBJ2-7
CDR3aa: CASSGGTSSSYEQYF
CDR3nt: TGTGCCAGCAGCGGCGGGACTTCCAGCTCCTACGAGCAGTACTTC

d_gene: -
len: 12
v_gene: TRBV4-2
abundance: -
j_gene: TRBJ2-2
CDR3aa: CASSPVFGELFF
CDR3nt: TGTGCCAGCAGCCCAGTCTTCGGGGAGCTGTTTTTT

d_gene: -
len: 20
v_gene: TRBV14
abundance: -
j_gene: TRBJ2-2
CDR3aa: CASSPESGIQGFFGTGELFF
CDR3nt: TGTGCCAGCAGCCCAGAATCCGGGATACAAGGTTTTTTTGGCACCGGGGAGCTGTTTTTT

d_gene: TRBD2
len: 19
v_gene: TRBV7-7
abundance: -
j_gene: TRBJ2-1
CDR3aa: CASSLLVAGGPGTYNEQFF
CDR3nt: TGTGCTAGCAGCTTATTAGTAGCGGGAGGGCCCGGGACCTACAATGAGCAGTTCTTC

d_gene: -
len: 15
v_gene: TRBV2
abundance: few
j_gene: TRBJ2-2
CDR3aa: CASSGGRVKTGELFF
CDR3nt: TGTGCCAGCAGTGGGGGCAGGGTCAAAACCGGGGAGCTGTTTTTT

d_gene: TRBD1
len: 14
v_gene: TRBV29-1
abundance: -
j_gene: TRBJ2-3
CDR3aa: CSGMDRASTDTQYF
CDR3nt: TGCAGCGGTATGGACAGGGCTAGCACAGATACGCAGTATTTT

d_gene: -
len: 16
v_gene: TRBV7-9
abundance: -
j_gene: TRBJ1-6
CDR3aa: CASSLWEARHNSPLHF
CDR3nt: TGTGCCAGCAGCTTGTGGGAGGCACGCCATAATTCACCCCTCCACTTT

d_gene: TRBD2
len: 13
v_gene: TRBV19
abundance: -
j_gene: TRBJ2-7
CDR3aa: CASSSGGTYEQYF
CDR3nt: TGTGCCAGCTCTAGCGGGGGTACCTACGAGCAGTACTTC

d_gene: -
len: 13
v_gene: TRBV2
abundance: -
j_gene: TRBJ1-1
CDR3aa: CASSTDTNTEAFF
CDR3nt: TGTGCCAGCAGTACTGACACCAACACTGAAGCTTTCTTT

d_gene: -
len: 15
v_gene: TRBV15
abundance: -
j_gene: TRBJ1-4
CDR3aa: CATSKGGQPNEKLFF
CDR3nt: TGTGCCACCAGCAAAGGAGGACAGCCTAATGAAAAACTGTTTTTT

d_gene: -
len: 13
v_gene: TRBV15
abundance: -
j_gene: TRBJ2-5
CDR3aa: CATSRDARETQYF
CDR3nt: TGTGCCACCAGCAGAGATGCCCGGGAGACCCAGTACTTC

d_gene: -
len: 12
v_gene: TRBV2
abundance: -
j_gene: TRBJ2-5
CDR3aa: CASSGDSETQYF
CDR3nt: TGTGCCAGCAGTGGGGACTCGGAGACCCAGTACTTC

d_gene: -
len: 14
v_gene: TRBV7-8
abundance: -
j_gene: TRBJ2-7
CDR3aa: CASSFLSGAYEQYF
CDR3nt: TGTGCCAGCAGCTTTCTGTCCGGGGCCTACGAGCAGTACTTC

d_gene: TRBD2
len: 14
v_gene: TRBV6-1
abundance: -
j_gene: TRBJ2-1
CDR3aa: CASIPLAGGKEQFF
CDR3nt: TGTGCCAGCATCCCACTAGCGGGGGGAAAGGAGCAGTTCTTC

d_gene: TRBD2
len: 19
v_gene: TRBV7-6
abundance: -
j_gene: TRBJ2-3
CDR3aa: CASSRRTSGRAGVTDTQYF
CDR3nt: TGTGCCAGCAGCCGACGGACTAGCGGGAGGGCCGGGGTCACAGATACGCAGTATTTT

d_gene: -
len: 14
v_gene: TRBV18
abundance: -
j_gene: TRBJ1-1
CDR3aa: CASSPSDWDTEAFF
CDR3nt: TGTGCCAGCTCACCATCGGACTGGGACACTGAAGCTTTCTTT

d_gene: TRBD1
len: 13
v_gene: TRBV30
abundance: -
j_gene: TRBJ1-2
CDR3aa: CAWSVQGDYGYTF
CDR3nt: TGTGCCTGGAGTGTACAGGGGGACTATGGCTACACCTTC

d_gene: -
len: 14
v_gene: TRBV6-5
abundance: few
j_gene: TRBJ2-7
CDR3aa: CASSLSGLRHEQYF
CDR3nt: TGTGCCAGCTCCCTTTCGGGACTCCGTCACGAGCAGTACTTC

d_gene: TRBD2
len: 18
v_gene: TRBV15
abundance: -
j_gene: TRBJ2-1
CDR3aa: CATSRGRRGVSSYNEQFF
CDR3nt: TGTGCCACCAGCAGAGGGCGGCGGGGGGTCAGCTCCTACAATGAGCAGTTCTTC

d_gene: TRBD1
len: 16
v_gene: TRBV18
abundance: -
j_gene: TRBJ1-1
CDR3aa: CASSQRTGTLNTEAFF
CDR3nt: TGTGCCAGCTCACAACGGACAGGGACGCTGAACACTGAAGCTTTCTTT

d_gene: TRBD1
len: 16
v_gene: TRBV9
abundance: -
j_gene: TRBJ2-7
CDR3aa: CASSATSGTGGYEQYF
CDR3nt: TGTGCCAGCAGCGCAACTTCCGGGACAGGTGGGTACGAGCAGTACTTC

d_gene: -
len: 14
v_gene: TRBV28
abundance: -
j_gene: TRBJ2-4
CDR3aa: CASSLGLAKNIQYF
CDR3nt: TGTGCCAGCAGTTTAGGGCTAGCCAAAAACATTCAGTACTTC

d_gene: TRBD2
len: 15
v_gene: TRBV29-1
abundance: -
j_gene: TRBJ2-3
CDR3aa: CSVAAAAGSTDTQYF
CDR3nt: TGCAGCGTTGCCGCAGCAGCGGGAAGCACAGATACGCAGTATTTT

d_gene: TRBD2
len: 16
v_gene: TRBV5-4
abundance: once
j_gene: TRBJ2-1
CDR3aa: CASSLAPTSGGNEQFF
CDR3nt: TGTGCCAGCAGCTTGGCCCCTACTAGCGGAGGCAATGAGCAGTTCTTC

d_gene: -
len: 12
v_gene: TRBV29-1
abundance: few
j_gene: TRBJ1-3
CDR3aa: CSVAGSGNTIYF
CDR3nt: TGCAGCGTTGCCGGCTCTGGAAACACCATATATTTT

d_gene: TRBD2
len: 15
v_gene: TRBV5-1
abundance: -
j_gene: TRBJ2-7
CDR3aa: CASSPGLAGVVEQYF
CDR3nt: TGCGCCAGCAGCCCCGGACTAGCGGGAGTGGTCGAGCAGTACTTC

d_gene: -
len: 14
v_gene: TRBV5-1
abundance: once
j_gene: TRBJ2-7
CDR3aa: CASSLHSGTYEQYF
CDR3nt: TGCGCCAGCAGCTTGCATTCAGGGACCTACGAGCAGTACTTC

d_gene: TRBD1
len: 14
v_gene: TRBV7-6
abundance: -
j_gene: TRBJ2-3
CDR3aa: CASSLGQGPDTQYF
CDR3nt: TGTGCCAGCAGCTTAGGACAGGGGCCAGATACGCAGTATTTT